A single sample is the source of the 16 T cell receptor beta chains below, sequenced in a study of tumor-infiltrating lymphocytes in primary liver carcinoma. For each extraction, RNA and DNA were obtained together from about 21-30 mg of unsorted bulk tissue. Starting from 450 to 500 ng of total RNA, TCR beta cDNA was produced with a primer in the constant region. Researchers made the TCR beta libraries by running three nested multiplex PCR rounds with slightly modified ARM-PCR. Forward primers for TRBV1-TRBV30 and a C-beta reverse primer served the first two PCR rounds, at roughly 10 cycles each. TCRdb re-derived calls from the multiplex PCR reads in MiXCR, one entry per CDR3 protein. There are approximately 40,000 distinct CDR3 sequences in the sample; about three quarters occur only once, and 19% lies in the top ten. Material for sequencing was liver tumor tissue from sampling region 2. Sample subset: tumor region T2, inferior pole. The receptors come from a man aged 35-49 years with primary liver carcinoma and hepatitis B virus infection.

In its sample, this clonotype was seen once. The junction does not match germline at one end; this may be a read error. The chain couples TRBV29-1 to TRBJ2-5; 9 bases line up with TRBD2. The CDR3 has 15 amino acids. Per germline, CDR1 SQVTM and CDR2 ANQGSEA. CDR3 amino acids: CSIRTSVSWAETQYF. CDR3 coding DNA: TGTAGCATTCGGACTAGCGTGAGTTGGGCAGAGACCCAGTACTTC.

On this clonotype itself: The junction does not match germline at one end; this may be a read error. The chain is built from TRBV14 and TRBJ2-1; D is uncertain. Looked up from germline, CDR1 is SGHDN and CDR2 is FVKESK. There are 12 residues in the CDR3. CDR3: CANSLTVSRSFF. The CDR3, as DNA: TGTGCCAACAGCCTTACAGTTTCCCGGTCGTTCTTC.

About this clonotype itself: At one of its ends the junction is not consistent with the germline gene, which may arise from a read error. CDR3 protein: CDSSHTGPFSGELFF. The DNA of the CDR3 is TGTGACAGCAGCCATACAGGACCTTTCTCCGGGGAGCTGTTCTTT. This chain links TRBV11-1 with TRBJ2-2; D is possibly TRBD1 or TRBD2 (5 bases each). This CDR3 has 15 amino acids. Germline loops: CDR1 SGHAT, CDR2 FQDESV (reference sequence).

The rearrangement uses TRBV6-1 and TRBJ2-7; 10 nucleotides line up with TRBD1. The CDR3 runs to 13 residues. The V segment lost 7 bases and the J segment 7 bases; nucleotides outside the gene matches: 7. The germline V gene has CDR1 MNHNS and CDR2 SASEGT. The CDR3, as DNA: TGTGCCAGCACCACCTGGACAGGGGGTGAGCAGTACTTC. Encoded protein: CASTTWTGGEQYF.

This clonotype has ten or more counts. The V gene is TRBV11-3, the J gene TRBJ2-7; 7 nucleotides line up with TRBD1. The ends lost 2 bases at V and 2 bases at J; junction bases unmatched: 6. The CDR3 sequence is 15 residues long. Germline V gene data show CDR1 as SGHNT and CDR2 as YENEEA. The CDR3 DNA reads TGTGCCAGCAGCTTATATGGGACAGACACCTACGAGCAGTACTTC. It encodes CASSLYGTDTYEQYF.

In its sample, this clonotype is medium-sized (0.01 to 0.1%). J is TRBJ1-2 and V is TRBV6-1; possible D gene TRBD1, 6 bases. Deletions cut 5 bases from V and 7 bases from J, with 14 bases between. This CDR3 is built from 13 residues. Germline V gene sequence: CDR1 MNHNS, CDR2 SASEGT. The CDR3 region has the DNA TGTGCCAGCAGTCCCCAGGGGACCGGTGGCTACACCTTC. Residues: CASSPQGTGGYTF.

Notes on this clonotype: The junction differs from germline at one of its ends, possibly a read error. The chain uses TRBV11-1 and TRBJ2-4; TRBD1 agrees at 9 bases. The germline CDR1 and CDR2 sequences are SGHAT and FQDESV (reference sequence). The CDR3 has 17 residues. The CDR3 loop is CTSSSPGQGTLKNIQYF. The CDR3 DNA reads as TGTACCAGCAGCTCTCCGGGACAGGGAACATTAAAAAACATTCAGTACTTC.

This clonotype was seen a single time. Here the CDR3 reads CASSLAGACGALQETQYF. The CDR3 DNA reads as TGCGCCAGCAGCTTGGCCGGGGCTTGCGGTGCCCTACAAGAGACCCAGTACTTC. This rearrangement joins TRBV5-1 to TRBJ2-5; D possibly uses TRBD1 or TRBD2 (5 bases each). The CDR3 sequence is 18 residues long. Trimming removed 0 bases from V and 2 bases from J, with 20 bases in between. Germline assignment: CDR1 SGHRS and CDR2 YFSETQ.

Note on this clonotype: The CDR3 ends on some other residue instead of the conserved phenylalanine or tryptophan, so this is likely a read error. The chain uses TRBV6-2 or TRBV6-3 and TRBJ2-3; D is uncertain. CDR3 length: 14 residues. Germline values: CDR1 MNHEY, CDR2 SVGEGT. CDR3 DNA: TGTGCCAGCAATTACTCGAGCAGCGCAGATACGCAGTATTAT. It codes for CASNYSSSADTQYY.

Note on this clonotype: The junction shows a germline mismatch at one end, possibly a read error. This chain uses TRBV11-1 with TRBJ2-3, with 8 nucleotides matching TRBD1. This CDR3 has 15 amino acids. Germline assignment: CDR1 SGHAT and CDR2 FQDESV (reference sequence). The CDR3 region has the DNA TGTGCCAGCAGCCCAAAGGGGACAGGTACAGATATGCAGTATTTT. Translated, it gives CASSPKGTGTDMQYF.

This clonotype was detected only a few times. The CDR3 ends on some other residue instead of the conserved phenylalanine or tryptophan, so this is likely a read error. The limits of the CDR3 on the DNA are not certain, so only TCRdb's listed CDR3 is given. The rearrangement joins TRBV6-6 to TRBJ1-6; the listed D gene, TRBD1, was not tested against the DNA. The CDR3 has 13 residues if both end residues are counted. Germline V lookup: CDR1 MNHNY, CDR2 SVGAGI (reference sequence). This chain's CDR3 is CASSTTGVSPPHL.

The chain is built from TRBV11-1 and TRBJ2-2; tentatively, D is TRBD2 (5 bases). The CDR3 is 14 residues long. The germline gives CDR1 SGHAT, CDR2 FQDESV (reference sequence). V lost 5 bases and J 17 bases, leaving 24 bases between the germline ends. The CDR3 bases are TGTGCCAGCAGCCGTACATCGAACACCGGGGAGCCTTTTTTT. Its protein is CASSRTSNTGEPFF.

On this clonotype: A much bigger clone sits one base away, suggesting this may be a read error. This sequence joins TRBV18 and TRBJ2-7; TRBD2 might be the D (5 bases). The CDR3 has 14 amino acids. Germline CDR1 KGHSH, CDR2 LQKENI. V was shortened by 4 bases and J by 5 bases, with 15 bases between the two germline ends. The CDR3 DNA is TGTGCCAGCTCACTTTCTCGTGGGCGGGACGAGCAGTACTTC. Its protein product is CASSLSRGRDEQYF.

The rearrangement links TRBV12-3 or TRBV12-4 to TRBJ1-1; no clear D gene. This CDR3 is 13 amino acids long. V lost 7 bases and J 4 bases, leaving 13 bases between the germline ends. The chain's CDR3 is CASIWEGRTEAFF. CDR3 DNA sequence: TGTGCCAGCATTTGGGAAGGTCGCACTGAAGCTTTCTTT.

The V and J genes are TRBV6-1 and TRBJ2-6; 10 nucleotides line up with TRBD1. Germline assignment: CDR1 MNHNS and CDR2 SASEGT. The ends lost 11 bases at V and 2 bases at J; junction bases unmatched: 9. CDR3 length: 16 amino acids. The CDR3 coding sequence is TGTGCCGCTACCGGGACAGGGGATGCTGGGGCCAACGTCCTGACTTTC. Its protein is CAATGTGDAGANVLTF.

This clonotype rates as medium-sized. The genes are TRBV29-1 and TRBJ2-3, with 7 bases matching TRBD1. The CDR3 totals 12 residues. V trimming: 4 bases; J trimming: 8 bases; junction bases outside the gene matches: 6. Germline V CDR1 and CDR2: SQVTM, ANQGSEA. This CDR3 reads CSVGAKGATQYF. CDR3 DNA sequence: TGCAGCGTTGGTGCCAAGGGGGCTACGCAGTATTTT.